The next 17 T cell receptor beta chains were all read from a single sample in a study of cytotoxic CD8 clonotypes in ibrutinib-treated CLL. TCRdb's copy holds only in-frame clones and misses some; the assay was immunoSEQ multiplex PCR. The table includes 300,000 to 400,000 clones, 67% detected once. The specimen comprised PBMCs, sampled after 36 months of ibrutinib treatment. The receptors derive from a human donor with chronic lymphocytic leukemia.

The chain joins TRBV5-8 to TRBJ2-1, with 8 bases identical to TRBD2. The ends lost 1 base at V and 7 bases at J; junction bases unmatched: 7. The CDR3 sequence is 15 residues long. The germline gives CDR1 SGHTS, CDR2 YDEGEE. In nucleotides, the CDR3 is TGTGCCAGCAGCTTGATACTAGCGGCTAGAAATGAGCAGTTCTTC. It is translated as CASSLILAARNEQFF.

V usage is TRBV4-1 and J usage is TRBJ1-3; maybe TRBD1 (5 bases). Trimming took off 4 bases at V and 2 bases at J, with 12 bases between the two ends. Germline lookup yields CDR1 MGHRA and CDR2 YSYEKL. The CDR3 spans 15 residues. CDR3 sequence reads: CASSLGVLAGNTIYF. DNA of the CDR3: TGCGCCAGCAGCCTAGGGGTGTTGGCTGGAAACACCATATATTTT.

The J gene is TRBJ2-7, the V gene TRBV6-6; D may be TRBD1 or TRBD2 (7 bases each). The ends were cut back, 5 bases at V and 1 base at J, with 18 bases in the middle. The germline V gene encodes CDR1 MNHNY and CDR2 SVGAGI (reference sequence). This CDR3 contains 16 residues. The CDR3 reads CASSPPGGGASYEQYF. The CDR3 nucleotides are TGTGCCAGCAGTCCCCCAGGGGGGGGAGCTTCCTACGAGCAGTACTTC.

The chain joins TRBV2 to TRBJ1-1; TRBD1 is a possible D gene (6 bases). The CDR3 length is 16 residues. Trimming cost V 4 bases and J 11 bases, with 26 bases left between them. Germline loops: CDR1 SNHLY, CDR2 FYNNEI. DNA of the CDR3: TGTGCCAGCAGTGTTGGGGCTGACAGCCGCTCGAGGGGGGCTTTCTTT. Translating gives CASSVGADSRSRGAFF.

The CDR3 nucleotides read TGTGCCAGCAGCTCTAACAGGGGAAGCGAGACCCAGTACTTC. Translated: CASSSNRGSETQYF. V gene TRBV7-2 combines with J gene TRBJ2-5, with TRBD1 matching 7 bases. This CDR3 is built from 14 residues. CDR1 and CDR2 (germline): SGHTA, FQGNSA. Trimming removed 4 bases from V and 5 bases from J; junction bases left unmatched: 7.

The chain combines TRBV6-5 with TRBJ2-7; 9 bases fit TRBD2. After removal of 0 bases from V and 4 bases from J, the junction contained 4 bases not matched to a gene. Germline lookup yields CDR1 MNHEY and CDR2 SVGAGI. The CDR3 extends over 15 amino acids. The CDR3 here is CASSYSGLAGYEQYF. In DNA form, the CDR3 reads TGTGCCAGCAGTTACTCCGGCCTAGCGGGATACGAGCAGTACTTC.

The chain employs TRBV5-1 and TRBJ2-6; D call uncertain. The CDR3 runs to 14 residues. Between the trimmed V and J ends, which lost 6 bases and 2 bases, there was a span of 9 bases. The V gene's germline CDR1 is SGHRS and CDR2 YFSETQ. The CDR3 reads CASIAYPGANVLTF. The CDR3 bases are TGCGCCAGCATCGCTTACCCTGGGGCCAACGTCCTGACTTTC.

This clone turned up a few times. The chain has TRBV6-5 and TRBJ2-7; the D gene is possibly TRBD2 (7 bases). The CDR3 runs to 13 residues. Per germline, CDR1 MNHEY and CDR2 SVGAGI. With 2 bases removed from V and 5 bases from J, the gap between germline ends came to 10 bases. CDR3 amino acids: CASSYGRGDEQYF. The CDR3 DNA is TGTGCCAGCAGTTACGGGAGGGGGGACGAGCAGTACTTC.

The genes are TRBV7-2 and TRBJ2-1, with 10 bases that match TRBD2. The CDR3 length is 15 residues. Trimming cost V 1 base and J 7 bases; bases outside gene matches: 4. CDR1 SGHTA and CDR2 FQGNSA come from the germline V gene. CDR3 nucleotides: TGTGCCAGCAGCTTAGATGGACTAGCGGAGAATGAGCAGTTCTTC. Amino acid sequence: CASSLDGLAENEQFF.

The rearrangement links TRBV9 to TRBJ2-7, with 7 bases aligning to TRBD2. The CDR3 sequence is 14 residues long. V shed 5 bases and J 2 bases; nucleotides not matched to a gene: 7. Germline V gene sequence: CDR1 SGDLS, CDR2 YYNGEE. The CDR3: CASSPLAGAYEQYF. The CDR3 DNA is TGTGCCAGCAGTCCCCTGGCGGGGGCCTACGAGCAGTACTTC.

As DNA, the CDR3 is TGTGCCAGCAGCTTACGCGGACTAGCGGGAGGCCCCTTCTACGAGCAGTACTTC. As protein: CASSLRGLAGGPFYEQYF. V usage is TRBV5-4 and J usage is TRBJ2-7; 14 bases line up with TRBD2. CDR1 is SGHNT and CDR2 is YYREEE in the germline V gene (reference sequence). Losses at the gene ends were 2 bases for V and 3 bases for J; bases not matched to a gene: 10. CDR3 length: 18 residues.

The CDR3 loop is CSVAEPGIALETQYF. For the CDR3, the DNA is TGCAGCGTTGCCGAACCTGGGATTGCGTTAGAGACCCAGTACTTC. This chain links TRBV29-1 with TRBJ2-5, with D unresolved. The CDR3 length is 15 residues. CDR1 is SQVTM, CDR2 ANQGSEA, per germline. V lost 4 bases to trimming and J lost 4 bases, with 19 bases between them.

This clone was seen a handful of times. This chain links TRBV2 with TRBJ1-2, with D possibly matching TRBD1 (6 bases). Germline values: CDR1 SNHLY, CDR2 FYNNEI. This CDR3 region has 15 residues. Trimming shortened V by 10 bases and J by 4 bases, and 22 bases separated the two germline ends. CDR3 residues: CANEKRDTDLYGYTF. CDR3 in DNA: TGTGCCAACGAGAAGCGGGACACCGACCTCTATGGCTACACCTTC.

The CDR3 sequence: CASSRDSQAGQYF. In DNA, the CDR3 is TGTGCCAGCTCCAGGGACAGCCAGGCGGGGCAGTACTTC. The genes are TRBV19 and TRBJ2-7; 7 nucleotides align to TRBD1. Germline CDR1 reads LNHDA; CDR2 reads SQIVND (reference sequence). Losses at the gene ends were 9 bases for V and 9 bases for J; bases not matched to a gene: 14. This CDR3 spans 13 amino acids. Full variable domain (remainder filled in from reference TRBV19 and TRBJ2-7): DGGITQSPKYLFRKEGQNVTLSCEQNLNHDAMYWYRQDPGQGLRLIYYSQIVNDFQKGDIAEGYSVSREKKESFPLTVTSAQKNPTAFYLCASSRDSQAGQYFGPGTRLTVT.

This clone is a singleton in its sample. The chain has TRBV7-2 and TRBJ2-7; 7 nucleotides match TRBD2. The CDR3 sequence is 15 residues long. Germline CDR1 reads SGHTA; CDR2 reads FQGNSA. The J segment lost 12 bases and the V segment lost 1 base, leaving 15 bases of the junction unmatched. The CDR3 DNA sequence: TGTGCCAGCAGCTTAGACAACGGGGGGTTTCCCGCTACGTACTTC. Protein product: CASSLDNGGFPATYF.

The V gene is TRBV10-3, the J gene TRBJ2-7, with TRBD1 matching over 9 bases. In germline, CDR1 is ENHRY, CDR2 SYGVKD. This CDR3 comprises 15 residues. Unmatched junction bases numbered 11, after V lost 7 bases and J lost 4 bases. The CDR3 coding sequence is TGTGCCATCAATCCTTCCGGGACAGGGTTTTACGAGCAGTACTTC. Encoded protein: CAINPSGTGFYEQYF.

CDR3 DNA: TGTGCCAGCAGCTTTGAAGCCTCCTACGAGCAGTACTTC. It specifies CASSFEASYEQYF. This chain joins TRBV7-2 and TRBJ2-7; no clear D gene. V lost 3 bases, J lost 0 bases, and 6 bases lay in between. This CDR3 spans 13 amino acids. Germline V CDR1 and CDR2: SGHTA, FQGNSA.